What follows is one T cell receptor beta chain and its context. These data come from a study of control samples from healthy donors and cancer patients. This CDR3 is built from 16 residues. Germline V gives CDR1 SGHDN, CDR2 FVKESK. With V trimmed by 3 bases and J by 4 bases, 10 bases remained unmatched. Clones were read by immunoSEQ multiplex PCR, and TCRdb kept only the in-frame ones, dropping some. The table lists about 180,000 clones, approximately 94% of them singletons. Sequencing used blood. The clonotype comes from a man aged 30 to 39 in good health. This rearrangement joins TRBV14 to TRBJ2-3; 7 positions match TRBD2. The CDR3 is CASSQAGRKSADTQYF. CDR3 bases: TGTGCCAGCAGCCAGGCCGGGAGGAAGTCTGCAGATACGCAGTATTTT.